Each of the 27 T cell receptor beta chains below was sequenced from the same sample in a study of shared clonotypes between healthy human individuals. The method was immunoSEQ multiplex PCR; TCRdb's version includes in-frame clones alone and lacks a portion of them. In the table there are around 1.4 million clones, approximately 98.5% of which are singletons. Specimen: naive CD4+ T cells sorted from blood. Specified subset: CD45RA+ positively selected. The source of these receptors is a man aged 30-40 years in good health.

The V call is TRBV19, the J call TRBJ2-7, with 10 bases that match TRBD2. Germline V gene lookup returns CDR1 LNHDA and CDR2 SQIVND (reference sequence). The CDR3 length is 15 residues. V trimming: 4 bases; J trimming: 1 base; junction bases outside the gene matches: 4. The CDR3 region has the DNA TGTGCCAGTAGTACCGGGACTAGCGAATCCTACGAGCAGTACTTC. Protein product: CASSTGTSESYEQYF.

The J gene is TRBJ2-6, the V gene TRBV13; D is unclear. Germline values: CDR1 PRHDT, CDR2 FYEKMQ (reference sequence). The CDR3 spans 16 residues. Trimming cost V 5 bases and J 1 base, with 12 bases left between them. The CDR3: CASSQLAGSGANVLTF. The CDR3 DNA follows: TGTGCCAGCAGCCAGTTAGCTGGATCTGGGGCCAACGTCCTGACTTTC.

The chain combines TRBV6-4 with TRBJ2-1; TRBD1 matches at 9 bases. Germline V CDR1 and CDR2: MRHNA, SNTAGT. This CDR3 comprises 16 residues. Losses at the gene ends were 6 bases for V and 6 bases for J; bases not matched to a gene: 12. The CDR3 region has the DNA TGTGCCAGCAGCGCATTATCCGGGACAGGGTTCAATGAGCAGTTCTTC. The encoded protein is CASSALSGTGFNEQFF.

Comments on this clone: At one end, the junction sequence differs from germline, possibly due to a read error. The chain joins TRBV7-9 to TRBJ2-2; D is possibly TRBD1 or TRBD2 (5 bases each). The CDR3 is 18 residues long. Germline CDR1 reads SEHNR; CDR2 reads FQNEAQ (reference sequence). CDR3 sequence (DNA): TGTGCCAACAGCTTAGCGCTGATGGGGGATGAAGCGACCGGGGAGCTGTTTTTT. This codes for CANSLALMGDEATGELFF.

About this clone itself: The identical CDR3 is also encoded by other nucleotide sequences in the sample. This chain joins TRBV30 and TRBJ1-5; D gene uncertain. V shed 1 base and J shed 2 bases, with 6 bases lying between them. CDR3 length equals 13 residues. CDR1 is GTSNPN, CDR2 SVGIG, per germline (reference sequence). The CDR3 loop reads CAWSARGNQPQHF. The CDR3 DNA is TGTGCCTGGAGTGCGCGGGGCAATCAGCCCCAGCATTTT.

The table lists this clone with a count of one. The rearrangement uses TRBV5-1 and TRBJ2-7; 7 bases line up with TRBD2. With V trimmed by 4 bases and J by 2 bases, 9 bases remained unmatched. Germline CDR1 and CDR2: SGHRS and YFSETQ. CDR3 length: 15 amino acids. As DNA, the CDR3 is TGCGCCAGCAGCCCGGGGGGTCCTTTTCCCTACGAGCAGTACTTC. It encodes CASSPGGPFPYEQYF.

This clone was counted a single time. The gene calls are TRBV6-5 and TRBJ1-1; D remains unclear. CDR3 size: 13 residues. V shed 7 bases and J shed 1 base, with 10 bases lying between them. The V gene's germline CDR1 is MNHEY and CDR2 SVGAGI. CDR3 sequence reads: CASTQAQNTEAFF. The CDR3 region has the DNA TGTGCCAGCACTCAAGCGCAGAACACTGAAGCTTTCTTT.

The chain's CDR3 is CASSLNGARGQGIYGYTF. In DNA form, the CDR3 reads TGCGCCAGCAGCTTGAATGGCGCTCGGGGACAGGGGATCTATGGCTACACCTTC. The V and J genes are TRBV5-1 and TRBJ1-2; 10 bases map to TRBD1. CDR3 length: 18 amino acids. CDR1 and CDR2 (germline): SGHRS, YFSETQ. V shed 1 base and J 4 bases; nucleotides not matched to a gene: 13. The full variable domain, rest sourced from reference TRBV5-1 and TRBJ1-2, is KAGVTQTPRYLIKTRGQQVTLSCSPISGHRSVSWYQQTPGQGLQFLFEYFSETQRNKGNFPGRFSGRQFSNSRSEMNVSTLELGDSALYLCASSLNGARGQGIYGYTFGSGTRLTVV.

The J gene is TRBJ2-7, the V gene TRBV6-1, with TRBD2 matching over 11 bases. Germline values: CDR1 MNHNS, CDR2 SASEGT. Trimming removed 8 bases from V and 3 bases from J; junction bases left unmatched: 9. The CDR3 is 15 amino acids. CDR3 nucleotides: TGTGCCAGCGGCGCTACTAGCGGGAGTAACTACGAGCAGTACTTC. Its translation is CASGATSGSNYEQYF.

The CDR3 spells CASSFFRRQAFYEQYF. The CDR3 nucleotides read TGTGCCAGCAGTTTTTTTCGCCGACAGGCTTTCTACGAGCAGTACTTC. The chain couples TRBV28 to TRBJ2-7; D perhaps matches TRBD1 (6 bases). The germline gives CDR1 MDHEN, CDR2 SYDVKM. Deletions cut 3 bases from V and 3 bases from J, with 18 bases between. This CDR3 has 16 amino acids.

The chain recombines TRBV9 with TRBJ2-1; 7 bases are shared with TRBD1. The CDR3 is made up of 16 amino acids. CDR1 is SGDLS, CDR2 YYNGEE, per germline. Trimming cost V 2 bases and J 0 bases; bases outside gene matches: 5. The CDR3 protein is CASSVSGQVSYNEQFF. Written as DNA, the CDR3 is TGTGCCAGCAGCGTCTCCGGACAGGTCTCCTACAATGAGCAGTTCTTC.

The chain has TRBV15 and TRBJ2-7, with a tentative D call TRBD2 (5 bases). V gave up 0 bases and J gave up 5 bases, with 14 bases separating them. The CDR3 has 15 residues. Germline values: CDR1 LNHNV, CDR2 YYDKDF (reference sequence). The CDR3 coding sequence is TGTGCCACCAGCAGAGATTTCGGAGCGGCAAACGAGCAGTACTTC. Protein: CATSRDFGAANEQYF.

This clone appeared once. The chain employs TRBV14 and TRBJ2-3, with D hard to call. V lost 1 base, J lost 5 bases, and 13 bases lay in between. Per germline, CDR1 SGHDN and CDR2 FVKESK. The CDR3 has 15 residues. Written as DNA, the CDR3 is TGTGCCAGCAGCCAAGGGCGAAGCTTTGGAGATACGCAGTATTTT. This gives the protein CASSQGRSFGDTQYF.

This clone was detected once. The V and J genes are TRBV10-1 and TRBJ2-7; no clear D. V lost 6 bases and J 3 bases, leaving 15 bases between the germline ends. The CDR3 extends over 14 amino acids. CDR1 WNHNN and CDR2 SYGVQD come from the germline V gene (reference sequence). Here the CDR3 reads CASSPSGAYYEQYF. Written as DNA, the CDR3 is TGCGCCAGCAGCCCTTCGGGCGCCTACTACGAGCAGTACTTC.

The rearrangement links TRBV28 to TRBJ2-3, with TRBD2 identical over 12 bases. The germline CDR1 and CDR2 sequences are MDHEN and SYDVKM. The CDR3 has 19 residues. The V segment lost 4 bases and the J segment 2 bases; nucleotides outside the gene matches: 13. Written as DNA, the CDR3 is TGTGCCAGCAGTTACCCTAGCGGGAGGGCCTTGAGGGACACAGATACGCAGTATTTT. Its translation: CASSYPSGRALRDTDTQYF.

The rearrangement links TRBV7-8 to TRBJ2-7; 14 bases agree with TRBD2. Per the germline V gene, CDR1 is SGHVS and CDR2 is FQNEAQ. The V and J ends lost 5 bases and 1 base, in that order; junction bases with no gene match: 4. There are 16 residues in the CDR3. The CDR3 nucleotides read TGTGCCAGCAGCCCGGGGACTAGCGGGGGTTCCTACGAGCAGTACTTC. It encodes CASSPGTSGGSYEQYF.

V and J are TRBV7-9 and TRBJ2-1, with 9 bases fitting TRBD1. CDR1 and CDR2 (germline): SEHNR, FQNEAQ (reference sequence). Trimming cost V 5 bases and J 12 bases; bases outside gene matches: 17. The CDR3 covers 16 residues. DNA of the CDR3: TGTGCCAGCAGCCCGACCGGGACAGGGAGTTCCCCGGGGCAGTTCTTC. Encoded protein: CASSPTGTGSSPGQFF. Drawing the rest from reference TRBV7-9 and TRBJ2-1, the complete variable domain is DTGVSQNPRHKITKRGQNVTFRCDPISEHNRLYWYRQTLGQGPEFLTYFQNEAQLEKSRLLSDRFSAERPKGSFSTLEIQRTEQGDSAMYLCASSPTGTGSSPGQFFGPGTRLTVL.

The chain uses TRBV7-2 and TRBJ2-3; the match to TRBD2 covers 8 bases. The CDR3 is 17 residues long. Germline CDR1 and CDR2: SGHTA and FQGNSA. J lost 2 bases, V lost 2 bases, and 9 bases had no gene match. DNA of the CDR3: TGTGCCAGCAGCTTAATATTACGGGGGGGCCCCACAGATACGCAGTATTTT. Its protein product is CASSLILRGGPTDTQYF.

This chain links TRBV9 with TRBJ2-3; perhaps TRBD2 as D (6 bases). Germline V lookup: CDR1 SGDLS, CDR2 YYNGEE. V gave up 7 bases and J gave up 6 bases, with 15 bases separating them. CDR3 length: 13 amino acids. The CDR3 is CASGGPDPDTQYF. CDR3 bases: TGTGCCAGCGGAGGGCCTGACCCCGATACGCAGTATTTT. Variable domain in full (rest from reference TRBV9 and TRBJ2-3): DSGVTQTPKHLITATGQRVTLRCSPRSGDLSVYWYQQSLDQGLQFLIQYYNGEERAKGNILERFSAQQFPDLHSELNLSSLELGDSALYFCASGGPDPDTQYFGPGTRLTVL.

The chain carries TRBV2 and TRBJ2-3; 11 nucleotides align to TRBD2. Germline V gene data show CDR1 as SNHLY and CDR2 as FYNNEI. The CDR3 runs to 16 residues. Unmatched junction bases numbered 9, after V lost 7 bases and J lost 3 bases. The CDR3 spells CASKGGGLAVTDTQYF. In nucleotides, the CDR3 is TGTGCCAGCAAGGGAGGGGGACTAGCGGTTACAGATACGCAGTATTTT.

The chain uses TRBV5-4 and TRBJ2-5; D gene uncertain. V dropped 1 base and J dropped 5 bases, with 9 bases sitting between them. CDR1 is SGHNT and CDR2 is YYREEE in the germline V gene (reference sequence). The CDR3 is made up of 13 amino acids. Written as DNA, the CDR3 is TGTGCCAGCAGCTTGTTCGGCTCGGAGACCCAGTACTTC. This gives the protein CASSLFGSETQYF.

This chain's CDR3 is CASSPHQGRTRLNYGYTF. The CDR3 coding sequence is TGTGCCAGCAGCCCCCACCAGGGGCGGACAAGACTGAACTATGGCTACACCTTC. This sequence joins TRBV9 and TRBJ1-2; D is perhaps TRBD1 (6 bases). Germline V lookup: CDR1 SGDLS, CDR2 YYNGEE. With 4 bases removed from V and 2 bases from J, the gap between germline ends came to 24 bases. This CDR3 comprises 18 residues.

The genes are TRBV18 and TRBJ2-7; 11 nucleotides match TRBD1. CDR1 and CDR2 (germline): KGHSH, LQKENI. V trimming: 1 base; J trimming: 4 bases; junction bases outside the gene matches: 6. CDR3 size: 16 residues. This CDR3 is CASSPRAGTGGYEQYF. As DNA, the CDR3 is TGTGCCAGCTCACCACGGGCCGGGACAGGGGGTTACGAGCAGTACTTC.

The chain links TRBV2 to TRBJ2-3; TRBD1 is a possible D gene (5 bases). V was pared by 5 bases and J by 3 bases, with 12 bases between. Germline CDR1 and CDR2: SNHLY and FYNNEI. The CDR3 is made up of 14 amino acids. CDR3 in DNA: TGTGCCAGCAGTACCAGGGTTAAAACAGATACGCAGTATTTT. It encodes CASSTRVKTDTQYF.

Points on this clone: This sample also contains other DNA sequences that code for the same CDR3. The chain links TRBV9 to TRBJ2-7; D ambiguous. The CDR3 contains 14 residues. V was clipped by 4 bases and J by 0 bases, with 11 bases between them. Germline V lookup: CDR1 SGDLS, CDR2 YYNGEE. The CDR3 coding sequence is TGTGCCAGCAGCCCAGGCGGAAGCTCCTACGAGCAGTACTTC. Translation gives CASSPGGSSYEQYF.

This clone was recorded only once. The CDR3 loop reads CASSRRERYNEQFF. The CDR3 nucleotides read TGTGCCAGCTCACGGCGGGAGAGGTACAATGAGCAGTTCTTC. The chain combines TRBV18 with TRBJ2-1, with TRBD2 identical over 7 bases. The V gene end was trimmed by 4 bases and the J gene end by 4 bases; junction bases not matched to a gene: 4. The CDR3 sequence is 14 residues long. Per the germline V gene, CDR1 is KGHSH and CDR2 is LQKENI. Complete variable domain (other parts from reference TRBV18 and TRBJ2-1): NAGVMQNPRHLVRRRGQEARLRCSPMKGHSHVYWYRQLPEEGLKFMVYLQKENIIDESGMPKERFSAEFPKEGPSILRIQQVVRGDSAAYFCASSRRERYNEQFFGPGTRLTVL.

This clone was recorded once. The rearrangement uses TRBV6-5 and TRBJ2-4, with D perhaps being TRBD1 or TRBD2 (6 bases each). Trimming removed 7 bases at V and 0 bases at J, with 10 bases between. Germline CDR1 and CDR2: MNHEY and SVGAGI. The CDR3 extends over 14 amino acids. CDR3 DNA sequence: TGTGCCAGCAAAGGGGGGCTAGCCAAAAACATTCAGTACTTC. This translates into CASKGGLAKNIQYF.